Shown below are 31 T cell receptor beta chains from a single sample sequenced in a study of T cell responses to AZD1222 COVID-19 vaccine. Only in-frame clones appear in the TCRdb table, and some are missing; sequencing was by immunoSEQ multiplex PCR. The repertoire holds over 110,000 clones, with roughly nine tenths as singletons. Sequencing was performed on peripheral blood, taken 28 days after the second AZD1222 dose. These receptor sequences come from an adult who received the AZD1222 COVID-19 vaccine.

This chain connects TRBV7-2 to TRBJ1-2; no firm D call. This CDR3 is 14 amino acids long. In germline, CDR1 is SGHTA, CDR2 FQGNSA. V was shortened by 2 bases and J by 4 bases, with 11 bases between the two germline ends. The CDR3 is CASSLISKIYGYTF. In DNA, the CDR3 is TGTGCCAGCAGCTTAATATCTAAGATCTATGGCTACACCTTC.

The CDR3, as DNA: TGCGCCAGCAGCTTGGACAGGGGGTATGAAAAACTGTTTTTT. Protein: CASSLDRGYEKLFF. The V call is TRBV5-1, the J call TRBJ1-4; the match to TRBD1 covers 8 bases. CDR1 is SGHRS, CDR2 YFSETQ, per germline. The CDR3 length is 14 residues. With 0 bases clipped from V and 6 bases from J, the junction kept 1 base outside the gene matches.

V usage is TRBV5-1 and J usage is TRBJ1-1; the D gene is possibly TRBD1 (6 bases). Germline V lookup: CDR1 SGHRS, CDR2 YFSETQ. The CDR3 has 16 residues. V dropped 0 bases and J dropped 3 bases, with 15 bases sitting between them. CDR3 residues: CASSLDGGPSYTEAFF. The CDR3 nucleotides are TGCGCCAGCAGCTTGGACGGGGGGCCTTCCTACACTGAAGCTTTCTTT.

The chain uses TRBV7-3 and TRBJ2-2, with no clear D. V lost 5 bases and J lost 6, with 13 bases in between. The CDR3 consists of 14 residues. Germline V gene sequence: CDR1 SGHTA, CDR2 FQGTGA. The CDR3, as DNA: TGTGCCAGCAGCCAAAACGCCTTGGCCGGGGAGCTGTTTTTT. This gives the protein CASSQNALAGELFF.

The chain joins TRBV9 to TRBJ2-1, with 8 bases matching TRBD2. Germline CDR1 SGDLS, CDR2 YYNGEE. Trimming at V came to 0 bases and at J to 4 bases, leaving 6 bases not matched to a gene. The CDR3 has 16 amino acids. Here the CDR3 reads CASSVEERERYNEQFF. In DNA, the CDR3 is TGTGCCAGCAGCGTAGAGGAGCGGGAGAGGTACAATGAGCAGTTCTTC.

The V gene is TRBV10-2, the J gene TRBJ2-4, with D tentatively TRBD1 or TRBD2 (6 bases each). Trimming removed 4 bases at V and 0 bases at J, with 10 bases between. The CDR3 covers 15 residues. CDR1 WSHSY and CDR2 SAAADI come from the germline V gene. This chain's CDR3 is CASSVEGGAKNIQYF. CDR3 bases: TGCGCCAGCAGTGTCGAGGGGGGAGCCAAAAACATTCAGTACTTC.

The chain carries TRBV19 and TRBJ2-3; D not resolved. The CDR3 sequence is 11 residues long. Trimming removed 6 bases from V and 4 bases from J, with 5 bases in between. CDR1 and CDR2 from the germline V gene are LNHDA and SQIVND (reference sequence). The CDR3 is CASRRSDTQYF. The DNA of the CDR3 is TGTGCCAGTAGGCGGTCAGATACGCAGTATTTT. The entire variable domain, with the rest obtained from reference TRBV19 and TRBJ2-3, is as follows: DGGITQSPKYLFRKEGQNVTLSCEQNLNHDAMYWYRQDPGQGLRLIYYSQIVNDFQKGDIAEGYSVSREKKESFPLTVTSAQKNPTAFYLCASRRSDTQYFGPGTRLTVL.

A single count supports this clone. The rearrangement links TRBV29-1 to TRBJ1-4; the D gene is possibly TRBD1 (6 bases). V lost 7 bases, J lost 5 bases, and 11 bases lay in between. The CDR3 contains 12 residues. CDR1 is SQVTM and CDR2 is ANQGSEA in the germline V gene. In nucleotides, the CDR3 is TGCAGCGCAAGGACAGCGAATGAAAAACTGTTTTTT. Translated: CSARTANEKLFF.

In its sample, this clone was seen once. The chain couples TRBV30 to TRBJ2-2; 8 positions agree with TRBD1. Trimming removed 7 bases from V and 4 bases from J; junction bases left unmatched: 2. This CDR3 spans 12 amino acids. The V gene's germline CDR1 is GTSNPN and CDR2 SVGIG (reference sequence). DNA of the CDR3: TGTGCCTTTGACAGGGGCACCGGGGAGCTGTTTTTT. This translates into CAFDRGTGELFF.

The rearrangement joins TRBV6-6 to TRBJ1-2; D gene unclear. Looked up from germline, CDR1 is MNHNY and CDR2 is SVGAGI (reference sequence). Trimming removed 7 bases from V and 2 bases from J, with 11 bases in between. The CDR3 is made up of 13 amino acids. This chain's CDR3 is CASTGGGNYGYTF. In DNA form, the CDR3 reads TGTGCCAGCACCGGCGGAGGGAACTATGGCTACACCTTC.

The chain is built from TRBV2 and TRBJ1-4; TRBD1 is a possible D gene (5 bases). The V gene's germline CDR1 is SNHLY and CDR2 FYNNEI. The V end was cut by 4 bases, the J end by 4 bases, with 13 bases between. CDR3 length: 15 amino acids. CDR3 coding DNA: TGTGCCAGCAGTGGACAGATGGGAGGTAATGAAAAACTGTTTTTT. It encodes CASSGQMGGNEKLFF.

This sequence joins TRBV30 and TRBJ1-3; the D is unclear. With 0 bases removed from V and 0 bases from J, the gap between germline ends came to 12 bases. This CDR3 comprises 16 residues. Germline-derived CDR1 and CDR2 are GTSNPN and SVGIG (reference sequence). The CDR3, as DNA: TGTGCCTGGAGTGTAGCCAGCCCACTCTCTGGAAACACCATATATTTT. Amino acid sequence: CAWSVASPLSGNTIYF.

The CDR3 is CASSWGQPDTQYF. The CDR3 DNA sequence: TGCGCCAGCAGCTGGGGACAGCCAGATACGCAGTATTTT. The chain is built from TRBV5-1 and TRBJ2-3; TRBD1 agrees at 7 bases. The CDR3 contains 13 residues. J was trimmed by 4 bases and V by 3 bases; bases with no gene match: 2. Germline assignment: CDR1 SGHRS and CDR2 YFSETQ.

This sequence joins TRBV7-2 and TRBJ1-6; D is perhaps TRBD1 (5 bases). The CDR3 sequence is 14 residues long. Between the trimmed V and J ends, which lost 9 bases and 5 bases, there was a span of 14 bases. Germline CDR1 is SGHTA and CDR2 is FQGNSA. CDR3 region: CASRPDTNNSPLHF. CDR3 nucleotides: TGTGCCAGTAGGCCGGACACTAATAATTCACCCCTCCACTTT.

The gene calls are TRBV11-2 and TRBJ2-7; TRBD2 matches at 7 bases. The trim removed 1 base at V and 2 bases at J, leaving 8 bases unmatched. This CDR3 has 16 amino acids. Germline CDR1 reads SGHAT; CDR2 reads FQNNGV. The CDR3 is CASSLGTSVTPYEQYF. The CDR3 nucleotides read TGTGCCAGCAGCTTAGGTACTAGCGTCACACCCTACGAGCAGTACTTC.

V usage is TRBV6-5 and J usage is TRBJ1-1; D remains unclear. Trimming removed 6 bases at V and 0 bases at J, with 8 bases between. The CDR3 contains 13 residues. Germline-derived CDR1 and CDR2 are MNHEY and SVGAGI. Written as DNA, the CDR3 is TGTGCCAGCAGCGAGGCCATGAACACTGAAGCTTTCTTT. Its protein is CASSEAMNTEAFF.

This chain joins TRBV10-1 and TRBJ2-1, with 8 bases identical to TRBD1. This CDR3 has 15 amino acids. Per the germline V gene, CDR1 is WNHNN and CDR2 is SYGVQD (reference sequence). Trimming removed 2 bases from V and 8 bases from J; junction bases left unmatched: 8. The CDR3 reads CASSEVRAGGDEQFF. The CDR3 bases are TGCGCCAGCAGTGAGGTTCGGGCAGGGGGCGATGAGCAGTTCTTC.

The genes are TRBV7-6 and TRBJ1-1; D not resolved. CDR3 length equals 14 residues. V was shortened by 1 base and J by 1 base, with 7 bases between the two germline ends. Germline CDR1 SGHVS, CDR2 FNYEAQ. The CDR3 loop is CASSLDDGNTEAFF. Written as DNA, the CDR3 is TGTGCCAGCAGCTTAGATGACGGGAACACTGAAGCTTTCTTT.

V usage is TRBV14 and J usage is TRBJ2-2; 7 bases are a match to TRBD1. CDR1 and CDR2 from the germline V gene are SGHDN and FVKESK. The CDR3 covers 19 residues. Losses at the gene ends were 2 bases for V and 1 base for J; bases not matched to a gene: 13. The CDR3 loop is CASSQYIGQAWQNTGELFF. The CDR3 DNA follows: TGTGCCAGCAGCCAATACATTGGACAGGCGTGGCAGAACACCGGGGAGCTGTTTTTT.

The chain uses TRBV30 and TRBJ2-5; TRBD1 agrees at 7 bases. Trimming at V came to 5 bases and at J to 1 base, leaving 10 bases not matched to a gene. The CDR3 is made up of 15 amino acids. The germline V gene encodes CDR1 GTSNPN and CDR2 SVGIG (reference sequence). CDR3 DNA: TGTGCCTGGGACGATTCAGGGGGTGTCCAAGAGACCCAGTACTTC. This gives the protein CAWDDSGGVQETQYF.

The chain uses TRBV5-1 and TRBJ1-2; 10 nucleotides agree with TRBD1. The germline gives CDR1 SGHRS, CDR2 YFSETQ. The length of the CDR3 is 14 residues. J gave up 3 bases and V 4 bases, and 3 bases lay outside the gene matches. The CDR3 region is CASSRGQGDYGYTF. In nucleotides, the CDR3 is TGCGCCAGCAGCCGCGGACAGGGGGACTATGGCTACACCTTC.

J is TRBJ2-1 and V is TRBV11-1; 7 positions match TRBD2. The germline CDR1 and CDR2 sequences are SGHAT and FQDESV (reference sequence). The length of the CDR3 is 15 residues. With 5 bases clipped from V and 12 bases from J, the junction kept 16 bases outside the gene matches. The CDR3 reads CASSRTASGEIGQFF. CDR3 bases: TGTGCCAGCAGCCGAACGGCTAGCGGCGAAATCGGGCAGTTCTTC.

This chain uses TRBV2 with TRBJ2-7; a possible D gene is TRBD1 (6 bases). V was cut by 4 bases and J by 4 bases, with 8 bases left in between. The germline gives CDR1 SNHLY, CDR2 FYNNEI. The CDR3 has 12 residues. The CDR3 DNA reads as TGTGCCAGCAGTGGACAGGTATACGAGCAGTACTTC. Amino acid sequence: CASSGQVYEQYF.

This clone came up a few times. The V gene is TRBV7-8, the J gene TRBJ2-1; D perhaps matches TRBD1 (6 bases). The CDR3 extends over 16 amino acids. Germline V gene lookup returns CDR1 SGHVS and CDR2 FQNEAQ. The V end lost 4 bases, the J end lost 1 base, and 14 bases lay between the germline ends. CDR3 protein: CASSYDTGSSYNEQFF. Written as DNA, the CDR3 is TGTGCCAGCAGCTATGATACAGGGTCTTCCTACAATGAGCAGTTCTTC.

The CDR3 spells CASTTGTTSSYEQYF. CDR3 DNA: TGTGCCAGCACCACCGGGACGACAAGCTCCTACGAGCAGTACTTC. This chain uses TRBV2 with TRBJ2-7; TRBD1 or TRBD2 may be the D gene (5 bases each). Germline loops: CDR1 SNHLY, CDR2 FYNNEI. The V end lost 7 bases, the J end lost 0 bases, and 16 bases lay between the germline ends. This CDR3 contains 15 residues.

This clone showed up just once. The chain employs TRBV20-1 and TRBJ2-7, with D possibly matching TRBD2 (5 bases). CDR1 is DFQATT and CDR2 is SNEGSKA in the germline V gene (reference sequence). The CDR3 length is 12 residues. Trimming pared 3 bases from V and 2 bases from J, leaving 8 bases between. The CDR3 DNA reads TGCAGTGCTAGTGCACTAGCCTACGAGCAGTACTTC. Translated: CSASALAYEQYF.

The chain has TRBV28 and TRBJ2-2, with D perhaps matching TRBD2 (7 bases). This CDR3 comprises 14 residues. Between the trimmed V and J ends, which lost 6 bases and 6 bases, there was a span of 14 bases. The germline V gene has CDR1 MDHEN and CDR2 SYDVKM. CDR3 nucleotides: TGTGCCAGCAGCACTAGGGGGGGCCCCGGGGAGCTGTTTTTT. Encoded protein: CASSTRGGPGELFF. The full variable domain, its missing parts supplied by reference TRBV28 and TRBJ2-2, is DVKVTQSSRYLVKRTGEKVFLECVQDMDHENMFWYRQDPGLGLRLIYFSYDVKMKEKGDIPEGYSVSREKKERFSLILESASTNQTSMYLCASSTRGGPGELFFGEGSRLTVL.

The V call is TRBV9, the J call TRBJ2-5; 12 nucleotides align to TRBD2. Trimming cost V 0 bases and J 5 bases; bases outside gene matches: 2. The CDR3 totals 15 residues. Germline V gene lookup returns CDR1 SGDLS and CDR2 YYNGEE. CDR3 loop: CASSVASGGEETQYF. The CDR3 coding sequence is TGTGCCAGCAGCGTAGCTAGCGGGGGGGAGGAGACCCAGTACTTC. Variable domain in full (rest from reference TRBV9 and TRBJ2-5): DSGVTQTPKHLITATGQRVTLRCSPRSGDLSVYWYQQSLDQGLQFLIQYYNGEERAKGNILERFSAQQFPDLHSELNLSSLELGDSALYFCASSVASGGEETQYFGPGTRLLVL.

The chain links TRBV19 to TRBJ1-2; weak D call: TRBD1 (6 bases). From germline, CDR1 is LNHDA and CDR2 SQIVND (reference sequence). V was trimmed by 5 bases and J by 6 bases, leaving 13 bases between them. This CDR3 is built from 13 residues. The CDR3 loop reads CASSQGQGDGYTF. The CDR3 coding sequence is TGTGCCAGTAGTCAGGGGCAGGGTGATGGCTACACCTTC.

The chain employs TRBV7-9 and TRBJ1-5; 10 nucleotides agree with TRBD1. V lost 5 bases to trimming and J lost 2 bases; unmatched junction nucleotides: 6. Germline loops: CDR1 SEHNR, CDR2 FQNEAQ (reference sequence). CDR3 length: 16 residues. The CDR3 DNA sequence: TGTGCCAGCAGCCAATCCGGGACAGGGGGCAATCAGCCCCAGCATTTT. Translated, it gives CASSQSGTGGNQPQHF.

V usage is TRBV6-6 and J usage is TRBJ2-6; 9 nucleotides align to TRBD2. The V gene's germline CDR1 is MNHNY and CDR2 SVGAGI (reference sequence). This CDR3 has 19 residues. With V trimmed by 5 bases and J by 2 bases, 13 bases remained unmatched. This CDR3 is CASSPLLGRGGAGANVLTF. CDR3 coding DNA: TGTGCCAGCAGTCCCCTACTGGGGCGGGGGGGCGCTGGGGCCAACGTCCTGACTTTC.